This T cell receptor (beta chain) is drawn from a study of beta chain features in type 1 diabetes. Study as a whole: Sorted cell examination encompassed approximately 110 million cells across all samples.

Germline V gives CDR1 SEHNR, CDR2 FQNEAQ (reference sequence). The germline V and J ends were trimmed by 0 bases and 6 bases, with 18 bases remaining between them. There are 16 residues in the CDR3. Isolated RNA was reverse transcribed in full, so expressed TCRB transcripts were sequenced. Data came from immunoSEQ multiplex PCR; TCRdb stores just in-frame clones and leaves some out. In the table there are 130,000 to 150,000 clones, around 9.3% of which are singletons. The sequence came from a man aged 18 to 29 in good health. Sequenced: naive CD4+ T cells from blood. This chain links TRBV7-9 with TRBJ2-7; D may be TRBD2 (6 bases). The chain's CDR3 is CASSLAGGSSLREQYF. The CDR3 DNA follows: TGTGCCAGCAGCTTAGCTGGGGGGAGTAGCCTTCGCGAGCAGTACTTC.